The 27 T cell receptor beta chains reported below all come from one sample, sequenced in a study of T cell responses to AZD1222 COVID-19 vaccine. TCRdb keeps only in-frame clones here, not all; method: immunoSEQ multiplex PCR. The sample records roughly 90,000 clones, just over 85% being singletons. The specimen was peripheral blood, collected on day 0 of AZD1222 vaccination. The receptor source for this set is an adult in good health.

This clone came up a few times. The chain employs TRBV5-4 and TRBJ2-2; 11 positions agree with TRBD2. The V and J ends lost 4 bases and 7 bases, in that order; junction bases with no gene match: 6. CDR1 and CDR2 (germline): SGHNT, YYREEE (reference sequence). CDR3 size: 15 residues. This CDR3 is CASSKTSGAGGELFF. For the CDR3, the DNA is TGTGCCAGCAGCAAGACTAGCGGGGCGGGCGGGGAGCTGTTTTTT.

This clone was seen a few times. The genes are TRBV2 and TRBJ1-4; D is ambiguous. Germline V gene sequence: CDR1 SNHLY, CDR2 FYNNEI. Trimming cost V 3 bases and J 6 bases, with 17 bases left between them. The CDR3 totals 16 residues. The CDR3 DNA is TGTGCCAGCAGTGAGGCCCGAAGGCAGAACTATGAAAAACTGTTTTTT. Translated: CASSEARRQNYEKLFF.

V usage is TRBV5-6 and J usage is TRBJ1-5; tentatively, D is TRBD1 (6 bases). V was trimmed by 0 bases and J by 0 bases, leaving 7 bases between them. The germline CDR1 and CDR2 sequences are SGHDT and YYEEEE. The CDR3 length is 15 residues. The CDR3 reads CASSLAGVSNQPQHF. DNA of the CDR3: TGTGCCAGCAGCTTGGCAGGGGTTAGCAATCAGCCCCAGCATTTT.

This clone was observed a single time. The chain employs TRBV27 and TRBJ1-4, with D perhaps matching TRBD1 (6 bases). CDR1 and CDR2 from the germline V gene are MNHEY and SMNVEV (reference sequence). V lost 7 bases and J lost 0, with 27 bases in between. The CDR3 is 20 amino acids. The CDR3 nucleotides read TGTGCCAGCACCCTAAAAGATACAGGGATAACCTTATCAACTAATGAAAAACTGTTTTTT. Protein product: CASTLKDTGITLSTNEKLFF.

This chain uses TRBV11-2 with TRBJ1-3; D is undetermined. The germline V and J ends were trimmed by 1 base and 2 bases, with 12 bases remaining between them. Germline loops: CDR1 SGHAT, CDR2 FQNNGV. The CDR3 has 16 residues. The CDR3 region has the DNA TGTGCCAGCAGCTTAGTTATGGGGATGGCTGGAAACACCATATATTTT. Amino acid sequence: CASSLVMGMAGNTIYF.

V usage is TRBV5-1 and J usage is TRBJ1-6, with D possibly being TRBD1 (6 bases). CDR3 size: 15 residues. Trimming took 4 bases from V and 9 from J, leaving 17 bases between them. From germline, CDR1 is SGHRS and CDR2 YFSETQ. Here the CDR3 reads CASSREGGTGSPLHF. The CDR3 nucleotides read TGCGCCAGCAGCCGGGAGGGGGGCACTGGTTCACCCCTCCACTTT.

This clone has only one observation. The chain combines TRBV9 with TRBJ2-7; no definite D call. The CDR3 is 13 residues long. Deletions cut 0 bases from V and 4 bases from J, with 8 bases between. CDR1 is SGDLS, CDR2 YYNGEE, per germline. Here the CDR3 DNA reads TGTGCCAGCAGCGTAGTTCCTTTATACGAGCAGTACTTC. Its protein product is CASSVVPLYEQYF.

Here the CDR3 reads CASRGGSYSYEQYF. In DNA form, the CDR3 reads TGTGCCAGCCGGGGGGGATCTTACTCCTACGAGCAGTACTTC. This sequence joins TRBV2 and TRBJ2-7; 8 bases are shared with TRBD2. J gave up 0 bases and V 8 bases, and 6 bases lay outside the gene matches. The CDR3 is made up of 14 amino acids. The germline V gene encodes CDR1 SNHLY and CDR2 FYNNEI. Drawing the rest from reference TRBV2 and TRBJ2-7, the complete variable domain is EPEVTQTPSHQVTQMGQEVILRCVPISNHLYFYWYRQILGQKVEFLVSFYNNEISEKSEIFDDQFSVERPDGSNFTLKIRSTKLEDSAMYFCASRGGSYSYEQYFGPGTRLTVT.

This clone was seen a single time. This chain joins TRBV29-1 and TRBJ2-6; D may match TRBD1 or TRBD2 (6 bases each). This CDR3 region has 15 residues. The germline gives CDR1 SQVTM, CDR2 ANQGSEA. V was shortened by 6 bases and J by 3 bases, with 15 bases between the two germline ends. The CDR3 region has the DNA TGCAGCGTGGACCTAGGGGGAGGTGGGGCCAACGTCCTGACTTTC. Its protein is CSVDLGGGGANVLTF.

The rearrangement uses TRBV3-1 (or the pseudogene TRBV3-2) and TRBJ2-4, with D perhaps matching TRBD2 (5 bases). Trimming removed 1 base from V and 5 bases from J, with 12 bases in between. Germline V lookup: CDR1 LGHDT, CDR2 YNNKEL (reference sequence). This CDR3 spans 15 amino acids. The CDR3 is CASSQGRSGQNIQYF. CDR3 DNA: TGTGCCAGCAGCCAAGGGAGGTCAGGACAAAACATTCAGTACTTC.

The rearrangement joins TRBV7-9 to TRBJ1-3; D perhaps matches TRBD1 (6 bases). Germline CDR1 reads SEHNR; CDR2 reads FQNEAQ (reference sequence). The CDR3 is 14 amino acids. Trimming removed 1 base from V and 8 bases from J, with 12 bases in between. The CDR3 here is CASSLGNSGDTIYF. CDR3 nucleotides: TGTGCCAGCAGCTTAGGGAACTCAGGGGACACCATATATTTT.

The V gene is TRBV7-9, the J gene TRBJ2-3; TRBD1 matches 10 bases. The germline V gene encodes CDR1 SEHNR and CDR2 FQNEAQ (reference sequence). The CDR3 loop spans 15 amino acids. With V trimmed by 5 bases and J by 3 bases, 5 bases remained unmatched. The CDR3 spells CASSPPGQGTDTQYF. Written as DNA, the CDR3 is TGTGCCAGCAGCCCACCGGGACAGGGGACAGATACGCAGTATTTT. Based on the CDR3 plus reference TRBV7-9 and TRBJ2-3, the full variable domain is DTGVSQNPRHKITKRGQNVTFRCDPISEHNRLYWYRQTLGQGPEFLTYFQNEAQLEKSRLLSDRFSAERPKGSFSTLEIQRTEQGDSAMYLCASSPPGQGTDTQYFGPGTRLTVL.

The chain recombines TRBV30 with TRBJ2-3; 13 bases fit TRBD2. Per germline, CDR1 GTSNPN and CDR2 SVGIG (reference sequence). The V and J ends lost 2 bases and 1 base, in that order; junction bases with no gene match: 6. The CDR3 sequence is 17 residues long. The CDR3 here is CAWSPGTSGVRTDTQYF. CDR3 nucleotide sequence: TGTGCCTGGAGTCCTGGGACTAGCGGGGTGCGCACAGATACGCAGTATTTT.

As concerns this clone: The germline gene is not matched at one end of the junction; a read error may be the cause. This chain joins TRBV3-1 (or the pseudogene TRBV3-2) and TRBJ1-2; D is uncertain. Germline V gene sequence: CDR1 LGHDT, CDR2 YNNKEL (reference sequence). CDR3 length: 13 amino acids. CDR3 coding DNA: TGTGCCAGCAGCCAAGAAGGACTCTATGACTACACCTTC. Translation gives CASSQEGLYDYTF.

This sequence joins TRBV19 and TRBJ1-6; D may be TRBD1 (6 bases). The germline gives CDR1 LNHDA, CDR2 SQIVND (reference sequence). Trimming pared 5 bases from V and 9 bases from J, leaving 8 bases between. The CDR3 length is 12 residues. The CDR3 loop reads CASSSGVSPLHF. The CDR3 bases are TGTGCCAGTAGTTCAGGGGTTTCACCCCTCCACTTT.

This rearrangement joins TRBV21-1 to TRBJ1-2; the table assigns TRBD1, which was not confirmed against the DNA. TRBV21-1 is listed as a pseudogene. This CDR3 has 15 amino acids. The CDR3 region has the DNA TGTGCCAGCAGCCAAACCCAGGGAACAAACTATGGCTACACCTTC. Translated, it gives CASSQTQGTNYGYTF.

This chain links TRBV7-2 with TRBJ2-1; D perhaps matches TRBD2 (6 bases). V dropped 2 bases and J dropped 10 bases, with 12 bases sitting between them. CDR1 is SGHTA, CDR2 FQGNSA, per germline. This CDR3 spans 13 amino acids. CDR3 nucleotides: TGTGCCAGCAGCTTAATCGCGCGGGACGAGCAGTTCTTC. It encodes CASSLIARDEQFF. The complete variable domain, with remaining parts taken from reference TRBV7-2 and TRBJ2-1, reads GAGVSQSPSNKVTEKGKDVELRCDPISGHTALYWYRQSLGQGLEFLIYFQGNSAPDKSGLPSDRFSAERTGGSVSTLTIQRTQQEDSAVYLCASSLIARDEQFFGPGTRLTVL.

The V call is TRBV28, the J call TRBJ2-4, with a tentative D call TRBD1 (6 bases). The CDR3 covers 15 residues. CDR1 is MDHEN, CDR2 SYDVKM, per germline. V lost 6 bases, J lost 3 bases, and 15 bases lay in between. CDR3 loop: CASRSRTANKNIQYF. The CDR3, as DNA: TGTGCCAGCAGATCTCGGACAGCTAACAAAAACATTCAGTACTTC.

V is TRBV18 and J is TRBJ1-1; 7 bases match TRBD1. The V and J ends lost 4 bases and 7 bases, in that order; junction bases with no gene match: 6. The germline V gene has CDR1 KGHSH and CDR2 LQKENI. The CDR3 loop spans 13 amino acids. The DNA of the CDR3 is TGTGCCAGCTCACTGGACAGGACGGGTGAAGCTTTCTTT. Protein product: CASSLDRTGEAFF.

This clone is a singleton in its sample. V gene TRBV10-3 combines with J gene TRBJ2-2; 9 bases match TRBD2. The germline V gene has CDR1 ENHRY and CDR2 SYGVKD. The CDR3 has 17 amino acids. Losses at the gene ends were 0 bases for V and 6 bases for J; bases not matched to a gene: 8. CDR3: CAISESGTSFLSGELFF. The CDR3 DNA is TGTGCCATCAGTGAGTCTGGGACTAGCTTTCTTTCCGGGGAGCTGTTTTTT.

The CDR3 DNA follows: TGTGCCAGTAGTAAGGGACAGGGTGTTCAAGAGACCCAGTACTTC. Translating it yields CASSKGQGVQETQYF. J is TRBJ2-5 and V is TRBV19; 9 bases match TRBD1. This CDR3 is built from 15 residues. Germline V lookup: CDR1 LNHDA, CDR2 SQIVND (reference sequence). Germline trimming cut 4 bases from V and 2 bases from J; bases unmatched to any gene: 5.

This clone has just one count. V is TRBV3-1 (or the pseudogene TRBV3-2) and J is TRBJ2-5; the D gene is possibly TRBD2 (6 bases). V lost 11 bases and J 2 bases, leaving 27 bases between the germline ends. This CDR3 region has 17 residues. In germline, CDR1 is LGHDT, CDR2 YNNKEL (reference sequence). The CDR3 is CARTLKDWGRGQETQYF. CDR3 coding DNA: TGTGCCCGAACCCTAAAAGATTGGGGACGGGGGCAAGAGACCCAGTACTTC.

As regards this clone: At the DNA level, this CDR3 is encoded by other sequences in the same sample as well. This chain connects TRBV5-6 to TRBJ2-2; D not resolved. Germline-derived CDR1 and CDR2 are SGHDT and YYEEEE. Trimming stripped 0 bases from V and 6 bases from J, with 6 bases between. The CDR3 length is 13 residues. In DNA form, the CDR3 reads TGTGCCAGCAGCTTGGCCGGGCCCGGGGAGCTGTTTTTT. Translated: CASSLAGPGELFF.

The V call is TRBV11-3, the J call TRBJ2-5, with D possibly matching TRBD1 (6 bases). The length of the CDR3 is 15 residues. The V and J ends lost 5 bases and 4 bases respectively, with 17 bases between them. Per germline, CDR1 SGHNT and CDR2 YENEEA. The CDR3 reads CASSKDSGATETQYF. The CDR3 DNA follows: TGTGCCAGCAGCAAAGACTCAGGGGCCACAGAGACCCAGTACTTC.

CDR3 DNA sequence: TGTGCCAGTAGCACAGGGGGCTTTGGCTATGGCTACACCTTC. It codes for CASSTGGFGYGYTF. The chain joins TRBV19 to TRBJ1-2; 9 positions match TRBD1. CDR3 length: 14 amino acids. V lost 6 bases and J lost 4; bases outside the gene matches: 6. Germline CDR1 reads LNHDA; CDR2 reads SQIVND (reference sequence).

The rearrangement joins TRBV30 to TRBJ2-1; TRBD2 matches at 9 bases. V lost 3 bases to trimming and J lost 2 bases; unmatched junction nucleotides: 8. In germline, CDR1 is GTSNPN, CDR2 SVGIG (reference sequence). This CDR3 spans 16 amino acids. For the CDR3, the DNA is TGTGCCTGGAGGGATCTAGCGGGGACCGCCTACAATGAGCAGTTCTTC. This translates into CAWRDLAGTAYNEQFF.

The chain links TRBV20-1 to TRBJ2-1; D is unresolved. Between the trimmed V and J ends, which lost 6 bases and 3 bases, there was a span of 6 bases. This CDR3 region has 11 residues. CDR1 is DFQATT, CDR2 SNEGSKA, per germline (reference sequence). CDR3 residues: CSAPDYNEQFF. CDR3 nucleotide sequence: TGCAGTGCGCCGGACTACAATGAGCAGTTCTTC.